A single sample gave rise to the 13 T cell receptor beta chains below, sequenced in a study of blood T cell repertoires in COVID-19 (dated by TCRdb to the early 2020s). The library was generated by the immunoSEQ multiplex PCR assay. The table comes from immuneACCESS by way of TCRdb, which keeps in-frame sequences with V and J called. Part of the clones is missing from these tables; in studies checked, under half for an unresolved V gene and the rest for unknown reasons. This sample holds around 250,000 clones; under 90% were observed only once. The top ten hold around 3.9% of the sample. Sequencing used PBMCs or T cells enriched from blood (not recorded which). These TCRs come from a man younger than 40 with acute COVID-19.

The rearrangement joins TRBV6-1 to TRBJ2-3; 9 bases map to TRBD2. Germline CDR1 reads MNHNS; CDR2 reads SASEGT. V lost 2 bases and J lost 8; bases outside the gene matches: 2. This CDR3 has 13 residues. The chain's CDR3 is CASSELAGTTQYF. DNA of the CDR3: TGTGCCAGCAGTGAACTAGCGGGAACTACGCAGTATTTT.

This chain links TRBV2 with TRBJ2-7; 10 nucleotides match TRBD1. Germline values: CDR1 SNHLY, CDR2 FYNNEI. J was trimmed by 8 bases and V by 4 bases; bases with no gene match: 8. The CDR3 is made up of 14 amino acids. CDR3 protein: CASSVGRDRGQQYV. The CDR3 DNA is TGTGCCAGCAGTGTCGGCCGGGACAGGGGCCAGCAGTACGTC.

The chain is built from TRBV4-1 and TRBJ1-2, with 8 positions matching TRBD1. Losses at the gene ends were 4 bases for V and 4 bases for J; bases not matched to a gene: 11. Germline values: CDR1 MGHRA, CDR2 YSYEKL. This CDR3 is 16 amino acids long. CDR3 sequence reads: CASSLPSDRVGYGYTF. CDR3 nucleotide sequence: TGCGCCAGCAGCCTACCCTCGGACAGGGTGGGCTATGGCTACACCTTC.

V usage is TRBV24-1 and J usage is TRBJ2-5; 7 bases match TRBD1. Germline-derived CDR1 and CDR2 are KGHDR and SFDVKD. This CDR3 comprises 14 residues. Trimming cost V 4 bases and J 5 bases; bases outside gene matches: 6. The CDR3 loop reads CATSDYRGGETQYF. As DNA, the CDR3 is TGTGCCACCAGTGACTACAGGGGCGGGGAGACCCAGTACTTC.

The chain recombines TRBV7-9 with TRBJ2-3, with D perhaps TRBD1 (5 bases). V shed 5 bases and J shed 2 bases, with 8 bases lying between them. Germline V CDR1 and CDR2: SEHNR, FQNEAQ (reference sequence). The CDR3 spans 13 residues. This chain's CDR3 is CASSDRYTDTQYF. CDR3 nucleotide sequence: TGTGCCAGCAGCGACAGATACACAGATACGCAGTATTTT.

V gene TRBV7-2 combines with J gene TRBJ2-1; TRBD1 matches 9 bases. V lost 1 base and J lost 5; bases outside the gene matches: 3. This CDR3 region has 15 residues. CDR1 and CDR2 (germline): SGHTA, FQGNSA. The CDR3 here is CASSLVGTGNNEQFF. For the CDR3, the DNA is TGTGCCAGCAGCTTAGTAGGGACAGGGAACAATGAGCAGTTCTTC. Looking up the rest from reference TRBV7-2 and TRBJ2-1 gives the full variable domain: GAGVSQSPSNKVTEKGKDVELRCDPISGHTALYWYRQSLGQGLEFLIYFQGNSAPDKSGLPSDRFSAERTGGSVSTLTIQRTQQEDSAVYLCASSLVGTGNNEQFFGPGTRLTVL.

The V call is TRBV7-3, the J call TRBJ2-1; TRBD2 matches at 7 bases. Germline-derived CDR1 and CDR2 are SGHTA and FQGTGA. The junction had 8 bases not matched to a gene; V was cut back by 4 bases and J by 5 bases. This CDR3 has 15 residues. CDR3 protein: CASSSRSGTNNEQFF. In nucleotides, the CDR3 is TGTGCCAGCAGCTCGAGAAGCGGGACCAACAATGAGCAGTTCTTC.

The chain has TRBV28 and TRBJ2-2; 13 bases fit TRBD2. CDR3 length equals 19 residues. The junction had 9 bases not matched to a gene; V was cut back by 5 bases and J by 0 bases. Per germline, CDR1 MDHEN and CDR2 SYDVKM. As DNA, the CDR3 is TGTGCCAGCAGTCCACACGGACTAGCGGGGGAGACGAACACCGGGGAGCTGTTTTTT. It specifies CASSPHGLAGETNTGELFF. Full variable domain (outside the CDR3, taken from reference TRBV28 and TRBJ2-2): DVKVTQSSRYLVKRTGEKVFLECVQDMDHENMFWYRQDPGLGLRLIYFSYDVKMKEKGDIPEGYSVSREKKERFSLILESASTNQTSMYLCASSPHGLAGETNTGELFFGEGSRLTVL.

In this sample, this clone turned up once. CDR3 sequence reads: CATYQDTQYF. The CDR3 DNA reads TGTGCCACCTATCAAGATACGCAGTATTTT. The chain links TRBV6-5 to TRBJ2-3; D gene ambiguous. Germline V gene data show CDR1 as MNHEY and CDR2 as SVGAGI. The CDR3 extends over 10 amino acids. V shed 10 bases and J shed 5 bases, with 7 bases lying between them.

The CDR3 region has the DNA TGTGCCACCCGCGCTAGCAGAGATACAGATACGCAGTATTTT. It is translated as CATRASRDTDTQYF. V usage is TRBV15 and J usage is TRBJ2-3; D perhaps matches TRBD2 (5 bases). Germline V gene lookup returns CDR1 LNHNV and CDR2 YYDKDF (reference sequence). V was shortened by 8 bases and J by 3 bases, with 15 bases between the two germline ends. The CDR3 length is 14 residues.

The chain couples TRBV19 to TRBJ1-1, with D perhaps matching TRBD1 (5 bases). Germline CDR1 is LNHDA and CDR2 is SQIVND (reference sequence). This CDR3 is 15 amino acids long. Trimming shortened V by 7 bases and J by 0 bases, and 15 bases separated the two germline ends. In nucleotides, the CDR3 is TGTGCCAGTACCCTTGGGGGGACTATGAACACTGAAGCTTTCTTT. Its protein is CASTLGGTMNTEAFF.

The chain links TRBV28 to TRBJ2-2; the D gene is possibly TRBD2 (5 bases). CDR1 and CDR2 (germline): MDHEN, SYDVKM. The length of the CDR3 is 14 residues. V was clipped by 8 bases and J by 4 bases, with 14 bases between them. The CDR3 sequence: CASGLRISTGELFF. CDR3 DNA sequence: TGTGCCAGCGGACTTAGGATCTCCACCGGGGAGCTGTTTTTT.

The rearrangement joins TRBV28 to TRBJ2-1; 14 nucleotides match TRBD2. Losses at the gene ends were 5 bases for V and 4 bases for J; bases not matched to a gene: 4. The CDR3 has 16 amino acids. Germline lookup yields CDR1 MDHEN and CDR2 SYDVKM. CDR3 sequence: CASSTRTSGGYNEQFF. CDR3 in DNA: TGTGCCAGCAGTACACGGACTAGCGGGGGGTACAATGAGCAGTTCTTC.